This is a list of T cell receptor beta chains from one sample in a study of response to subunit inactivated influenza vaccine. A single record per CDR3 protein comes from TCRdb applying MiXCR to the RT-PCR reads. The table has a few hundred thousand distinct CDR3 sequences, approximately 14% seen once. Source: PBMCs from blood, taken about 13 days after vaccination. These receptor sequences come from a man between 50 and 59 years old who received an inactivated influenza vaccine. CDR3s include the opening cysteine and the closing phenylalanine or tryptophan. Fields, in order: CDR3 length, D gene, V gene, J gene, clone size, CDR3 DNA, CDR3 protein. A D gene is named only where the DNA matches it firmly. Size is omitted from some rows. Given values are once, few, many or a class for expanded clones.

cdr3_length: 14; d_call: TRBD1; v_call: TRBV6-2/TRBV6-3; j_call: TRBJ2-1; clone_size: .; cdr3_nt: TGTGCCAGCAGTTACGGGACAGCCTACAATGAGCAGTTCTTC; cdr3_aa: CASSYGTAYNEQFF
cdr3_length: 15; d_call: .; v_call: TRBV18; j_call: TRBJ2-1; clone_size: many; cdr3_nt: TGTGCCAGCTCATCCCGAACCACCCGACAGCATGAGCAGTTCTTC; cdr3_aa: CASSSRTTRQHEQFF
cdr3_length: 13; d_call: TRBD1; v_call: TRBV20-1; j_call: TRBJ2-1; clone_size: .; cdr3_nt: TGCAGTGCTTCGGGGACAGACCACAATGAGCAGTTCTTC; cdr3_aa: CSASGTDHNEQFF
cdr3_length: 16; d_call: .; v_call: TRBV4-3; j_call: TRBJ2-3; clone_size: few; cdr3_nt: TGCGCCAGCAGCCAAGATCTCCCTAGCGTAGCTGATACGCAGTATTTT; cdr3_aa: CASSQDLPSVADTQYF
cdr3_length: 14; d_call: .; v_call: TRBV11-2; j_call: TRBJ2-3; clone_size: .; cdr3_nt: TGTGCCAGCAGCTTGGCGACTCCTCGGGGCACGCAGTATTTT; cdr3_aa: CASSLATPRGTQYF
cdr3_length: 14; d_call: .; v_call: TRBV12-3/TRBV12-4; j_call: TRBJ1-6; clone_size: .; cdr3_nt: TGTGCCAGCAGTTTAGTGGGGGCTGGCTCACCCCTCCACTTT; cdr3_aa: CASSLVGAGSPLHF
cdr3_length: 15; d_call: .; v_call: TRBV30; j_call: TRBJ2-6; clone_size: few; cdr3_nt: TGTGCCTGGAGTGACCCCATACCGGGGGCCAACGTCCTGACTTTC; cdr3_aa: CAWSDPIPGANVLTF
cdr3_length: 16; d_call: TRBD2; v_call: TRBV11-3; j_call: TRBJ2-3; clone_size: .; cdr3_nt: TGTGCCAGCAGCTTCGATAGCGGGTTGGGGGCAGATACGCAGTATTTT; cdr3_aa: CASSFDSGLGADTQYF
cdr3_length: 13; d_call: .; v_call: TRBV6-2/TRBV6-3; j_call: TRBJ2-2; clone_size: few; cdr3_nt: TGTGCCAGCAGTCCAGTCCCCACCGGGGAGCTGTTTTTT; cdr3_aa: CASSPVPTGELFF
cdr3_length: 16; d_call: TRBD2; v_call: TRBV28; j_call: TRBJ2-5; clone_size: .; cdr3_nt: TGTGCCAGCAGTTTAAACGGGGGGTCTCGCGGAGAGACCCAGTACTTC; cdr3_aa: CASSLNGGSRGETQYF
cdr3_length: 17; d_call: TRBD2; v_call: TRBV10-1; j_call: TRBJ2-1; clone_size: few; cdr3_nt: TGCGCCAGCAGTGAGTCGGTCCTACTAGCGGGGAAGAATGAGCAGTTCTTC; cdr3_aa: CASSESVLLAGKNEQFF
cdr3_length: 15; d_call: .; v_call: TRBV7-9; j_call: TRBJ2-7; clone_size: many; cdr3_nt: TGTGCCAGCAGCACTACACGGGACACCAATTACGAGCAGTACTTC; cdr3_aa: CASSTTRDTNYEQYF
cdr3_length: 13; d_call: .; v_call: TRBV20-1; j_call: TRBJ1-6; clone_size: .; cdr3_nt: TGCAGTGCGGCGGGAGTTCATAATTCACCCCTCCACTTT; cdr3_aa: CSAAGVHNSPLHF
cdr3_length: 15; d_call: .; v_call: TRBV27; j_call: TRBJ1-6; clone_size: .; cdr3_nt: TGTGCCAGCAGCCCCCGGGTGGGGGGTAATTCACCCCTCCACTTT; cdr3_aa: CASSPRVGGNSPLHF
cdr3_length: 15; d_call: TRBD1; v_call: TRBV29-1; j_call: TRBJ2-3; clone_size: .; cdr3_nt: TGCAGCGTTCTTGGACAGGGATACTATTCAGATACGCAGTATTTT; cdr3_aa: CSVLGQGYYSDTQYF
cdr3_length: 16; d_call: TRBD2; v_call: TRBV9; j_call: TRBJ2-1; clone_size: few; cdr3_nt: TGTGCCAGCAGCGTAGCTGGCGGGGGGGCGGTCAATGAGCAGTTCTTC; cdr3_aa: CASSVAGGGAVNEQFF
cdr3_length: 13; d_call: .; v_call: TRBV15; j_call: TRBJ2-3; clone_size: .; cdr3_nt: TGTGCCACCAGCAGTGCCCCCGGGGGTACAAAGTATTTT; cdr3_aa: CATSSAPGGTKYF
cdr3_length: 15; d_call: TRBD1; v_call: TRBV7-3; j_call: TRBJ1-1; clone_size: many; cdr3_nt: TGTGCCAGCAGCTCAGGGACAGGGTCGAACACTGAAGCTTTCTTT; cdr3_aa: CASSSGTGSNTEAFF
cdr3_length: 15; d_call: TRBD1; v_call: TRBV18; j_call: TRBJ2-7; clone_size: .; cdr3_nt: TGTGCCAGCTCACCACCGGACAGGATCTCCTACGAGCAGTACTTC; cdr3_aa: CASSPPDRISYEQYF
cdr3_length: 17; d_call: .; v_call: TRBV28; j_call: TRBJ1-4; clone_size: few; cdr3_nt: TGTGCCAGCAGTTTATCCGAAACTACCGTATATAATGAAAAACTGTTTTTT; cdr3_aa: CASSLSETTVYNEKLFF
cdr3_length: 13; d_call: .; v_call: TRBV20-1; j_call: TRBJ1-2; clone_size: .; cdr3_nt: TGCAGTGCCACTAAAAATCCGGGCCATGGCAACACCTTC; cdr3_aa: CSATKNPGHGNTF
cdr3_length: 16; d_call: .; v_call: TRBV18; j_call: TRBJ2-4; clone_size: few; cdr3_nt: TGTGCCAGCTCACCGGGGAACCTACGCGGGGAAAACATTCAGTACTTC; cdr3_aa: CASSPGNLRGENIQYF
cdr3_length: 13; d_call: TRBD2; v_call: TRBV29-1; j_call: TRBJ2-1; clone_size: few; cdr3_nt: TGCAGCGTTGTGTCTAGCGGGTACAATGAGCAGTTCTTC; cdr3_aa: CSVVSSGYNEQFF
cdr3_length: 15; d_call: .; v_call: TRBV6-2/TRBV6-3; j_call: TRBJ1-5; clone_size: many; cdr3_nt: TGTGCCAGCATGGCGGAGAAGTATAGCAATCAGCCCCAGCATTTT; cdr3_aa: CASMAEKYSNQPQHF
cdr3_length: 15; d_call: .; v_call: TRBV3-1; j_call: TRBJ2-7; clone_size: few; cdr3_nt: TGTGCCAGCAGCCAAGAGGGGCACCCATCCTACGAGCAGTACTTC; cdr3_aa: CASSQEGHPSYEQYF
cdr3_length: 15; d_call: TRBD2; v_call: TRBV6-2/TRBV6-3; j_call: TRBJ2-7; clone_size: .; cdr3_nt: TGTGCCAGCAGTGCGAGCGGGAGATCCTCCTACGAGCAGTACTTC; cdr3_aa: CASSASGRSSYEQYF
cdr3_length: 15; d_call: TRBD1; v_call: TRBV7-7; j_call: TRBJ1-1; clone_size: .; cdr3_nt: TGTGCTAGCAGCCCCCTACCCAGGGGGCGATCTGAAGCTTTCTTT; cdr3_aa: CASSPLPRGRSEAFF
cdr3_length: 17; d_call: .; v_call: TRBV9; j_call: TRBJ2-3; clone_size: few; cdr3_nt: TGTGCCAGCAGCGTAGCTACGAGGGCAGGGGGCACAGATACGCAGTATTTT; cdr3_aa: CASSVATRAGGTDTQYF
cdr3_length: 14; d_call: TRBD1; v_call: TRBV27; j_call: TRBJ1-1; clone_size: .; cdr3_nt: TGTGCCAGCACCGTCGACAGGGCCGACACTGAAGCTTTCTTT; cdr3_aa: CASTVDRADTEAFF
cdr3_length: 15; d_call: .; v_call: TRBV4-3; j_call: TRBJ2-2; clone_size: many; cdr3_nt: TGCGCCAGCAGCCAAGGGGGGGCGCTGCCCGGGGAGCTGTTTTTT; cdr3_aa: CASSQGGALPGELFF
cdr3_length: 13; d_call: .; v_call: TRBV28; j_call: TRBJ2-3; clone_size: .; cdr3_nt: TGTGCCAGCAGTTTTTTCGGCACAGATACGCAGTATTTT; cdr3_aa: CASSFFGTDTQYF
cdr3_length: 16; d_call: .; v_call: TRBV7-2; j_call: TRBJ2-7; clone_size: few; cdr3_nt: TGTGCCAGCAGCAAAACCGGGACATGGGACGCCTACGAGCAGTACTTC; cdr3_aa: CASSKTGTWDAYEQYF
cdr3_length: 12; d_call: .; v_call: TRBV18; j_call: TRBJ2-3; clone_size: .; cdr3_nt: TGTGCCAGCTCGACCACCCCAGATACGCAGTATTTT; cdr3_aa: CASSTTPDTQYF
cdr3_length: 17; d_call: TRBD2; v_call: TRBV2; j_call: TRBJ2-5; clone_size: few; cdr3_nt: TGTGCCAGCAGTGATTGGGGGGGGGGAAATTTCCAAGAGACCCAGTACTTC; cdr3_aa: CASSDWGGGNFQETQYF
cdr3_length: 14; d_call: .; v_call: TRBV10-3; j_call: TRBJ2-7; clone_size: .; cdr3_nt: TGTGCCATCAGTGATAATTCTAAGGGTCACGAGCAGTACTTC; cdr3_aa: CAISDNSKGHEQYF
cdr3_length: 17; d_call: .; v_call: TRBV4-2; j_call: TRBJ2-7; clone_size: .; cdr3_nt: TGTGCCAGCAGCCAAGATGTTGGGAAACTCCCCACCTACGAGCAGTACTTC; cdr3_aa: CASSQDVGKLPTYEQYF
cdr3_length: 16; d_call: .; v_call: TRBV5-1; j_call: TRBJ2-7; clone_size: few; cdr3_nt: TGCGCCAGCAGCTCAACAGGACAGCAGAGCTCCTACGAGCAGTACTTC; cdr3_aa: CASSSTGQQSSYEQYF
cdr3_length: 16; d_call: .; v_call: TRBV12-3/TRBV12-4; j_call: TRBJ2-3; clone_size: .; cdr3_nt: TGTGCCAGCAGTCTGGGATTATATACTAGCACAGATACGCAGTATTTT; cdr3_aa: CASSLGLYTSTDTQYF
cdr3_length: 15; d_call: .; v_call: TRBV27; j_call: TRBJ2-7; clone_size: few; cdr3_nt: TGTGCCAGCAGTTTATACGAGGGGGACGGCTACGAGCAGTACTTC; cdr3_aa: CASSLYEGDGYEQYF
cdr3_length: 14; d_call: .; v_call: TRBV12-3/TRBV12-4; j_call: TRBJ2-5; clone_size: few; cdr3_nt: TGTGCCAGCAGTTTATATGTACGGGGTGAGACCCAGTACTTC; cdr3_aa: CASSLYVRGETQYF
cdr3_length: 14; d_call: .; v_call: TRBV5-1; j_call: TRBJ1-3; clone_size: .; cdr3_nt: TGCGCCAGCAGCTCACAGGGCTCTGGAAACACCATATATTTT; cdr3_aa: CASSSQGSGNTIYF
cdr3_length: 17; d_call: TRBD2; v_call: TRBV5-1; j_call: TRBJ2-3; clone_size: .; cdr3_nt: TGCGCCAGCAGCCGTGGATTGGGCGGGGGGGATACAGATACGCAGTATTTT; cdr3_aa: CASSRGLGGGDTDTQYF